This paragraph reports one T cell receptor beta chain. Generated by immunoSEQ multiplex PCR, the TCRdb table keeps only in-frame clones and is missing some. The repertoire holds fewer than 250,000 clones, with 65% to 90% as singletons. The sample is drawn from a study of blood T cell repertoires in COVID-19. About the study: Sites across the United States, Italy and Spain contributed samples from acute and convalescent COVID-19.

Enrolment of Seattle patients took place during active infection, and they were followed longitudinally. After removal of 2 bases from V and 4 bases from J, the junction contained 10 bases not matched to a gene. The CDR3 consists of 16 residues. In germline, CDR1 is KGHSH, CDR2 LQKENI. This chain joins TRBV18 and TRBJ1-2; 7 bases agree with TRBD1. The receptor's source is a man aged 45-65 years with COVID-19, enrolled during active disease. The sequencing input was peripheral blood. The CDR3 nucleotides are TGTGCCAGCTCACCAAAGGGACAGCCCACCGGCTATGGCTACACCTTC. Translation gives CASSPKGQPTGYGYTF.